The clone carrying this TCR beta chain was picked up a small number of times. Its antigen is unidentified. The source of the sample is a study of early T cells in non-severe SARS-CoV-2 infection. Looking at the study overall: Unpaired chains resulted from sequencing bulk RNA of unsorted whole blood.

Overall study results and limits: VDJdb-based matching was biased toward anti-spike CD8 responses and missed private and CD4 specificities.

Attachment of unique molecular identifiers to individual cDNA molecules was performed. MiXCR was run by TCRdb on the 5' RACE reads, yielding one entry per CDR3 protein. The table has about 35,000 distinct CDR3 sequences, around 5.7% seen once. The V gene end was trimmed by 6 bases and the J gene end by 1 base; junction bases not matched to a gene: 4. Germline V lookup: CDR1 DFQATT, CDR2 SNEGSKA (reference sequence). The CDR3 covers 13 residues. The sequenced sample consisted of whole blood. The receptor was derived from an adult who was a healthcare worker with PCR-confirmed SARS-CoV-2 infection or an uninfected control (not recorded which). This rearrangement joins TRBV20-1 to TRBJ1-1, with 8 bases identical to TRBD1. CDR3 region: CSAKTGENTEAFF. The CDR3 DNA follows: TGCAGTGCAAAGACAGGGGAGAACACTGAAGCTTTCTTT.